Listed below are T cell receptor beta chains from one sample, sequenced in a study of blood T cell repertoires in COVID-19. Repertoires were generated with immunoSEQ multiplex PCR, while TCRdb's copy carries only in-frame clones and drops some. The table records under 250,000 clones, about 83% of them present only once. Sequencing input: peripheral blood. These receptors were collected from a woman between 45 and 60 years old with active or convalescent COVID-19. CDR3s include the opening cysteine and the closing phenylalanine or tryptophan.

16	TRBV29-1	TRBJ2-5	CSVEGPGKALRETQYF
14	TRBV11-2	TRBJ1-4	CASSLRVPGEKLFF
14	TRBV3-1/TRBV3-2	TRBJ1-2	CASSPTHRQAAYTF
14	TRBV6-5	TRBJ1-2	CASSYQQGAGGYTF
12	TRBV10-3	TRBJ1-2	CAISAGGEGYTF
14	TRBV10-3	TRBJ2-1	CAISERLVEAEQFF
15	TRBV28	TRBJ2-7	CASSSPGQGSYEQYF
14	TRBV28	TRBJ2-5	CASSSRTGQETQYF
14	TRBV7-3	TRBJ2-3	CASSATSATDTQYF
15	TRBV4-1	TRBJ1-1	CASSQGEDRHTEAFF
15	TRBV7-3	TRBJ2-5	CASTPGGAQGETQYF
13	TRBV15	TRBJ1-5	CATSRDQDQPQHF
15	TRBV14	TRBJ1-1	CASSLTLDRFAEAFF
14	TRBV5-1	TRBJ1-2	CASSSDGANYGYTF
13	TRBV6-5	TRBJ1-5	CASRTGSGQPQHF
15	TRBV28	TRBJ1-2	CASSLGGGHNYGYTF
12	TRBV19	TRBJ1-2	CASDTGGSGYTF
18	TRBV27	TRBJ2-1	CASSLYGSSGSSGDEQFF
16	TRBV5-1	TRBJ2-7	CASSTRGGTGTYEQYF
15	TRBV5-1	TRBJ1-3	CASSVWTGGGNTIYF
15	TRBV7-2	TRBJ1-2	CASSLAAGANYGYTF
13	TRBV5-1	TRBJ1-6	CASSRNADSPLHF
15	TRBV11-2	TRBJ2-1	CASSSPGTTGSEQFF
18	TRBV28	TRBJ2-3	CASSLRTSGGAGTDTQYF
15	TRBV2	TRBJ1-5	CASSYPGQGNQPQHF
13	TRBV7-9	TRBJ1-4	CASSPTGREKLFF
11	TRBV6-5	TRBJ1-2	CASRQGYGYTF
14	TRBV2	TRBJ1-3	CASSFGGSGNTIYF
15	TRBV11-2	TRBJ2-1	CASSLGLLADNEQFF
13	TRBV25-1	TRBJ1-2	CASSKQGRYGYTF
13	TRBV6-6	TRBJ1-4	CASSYRVGEKLFF
14	TRBV3-1/TRBV3-2	TRBJ2-4	CASSQDKLVHIQYF
16	TRBV5-5	TRBJ1-4	CASSPSRLGAGEKLFF
16	TRBV7-6	TRBJ1-1	CASSLSEVRSGDSAFF
17	TRBV10-3	TRBJ2-7	CAISSPNGGESSYEQYF
16	TRBV2	TRBJ2-1	CASSEAQRELRNEQFF
14	TRBV19	TRBJ1-5	CASSRGMTDQPQHF
19	TRBV5-4	TRBJ2-1	CASSLPGLAGRQAYNEQFF
14	TRBV5-1	TRBJ1-2	CASSFSRDRGGYTF
13	TRBV10-3	TRBJ2-5	CAISESSIETQYF
14	TRBV28	TRBJ1-2	CASSYRTGQHGYTF
17	TRBV5-6	TRBJ2-3	CASSSRDTIPSTDTQYF
13	TRBV11-2	TRBJ1-1	CASTPWGDTEAFF
15	TRBV21-1	TRBJ2-4	CASSNRQGSKNIQYF
14	TRBV5-1	TRBJ2-7	CASSLSSSSYEQYF
13	TRBV6-5	TRBJ1-2	CASIPAGRSGYTF
14	TRBV6-2/TRBV6-3	TRBJ2-5	CASSWTITQETQYF
15	TRBV6-5	TRBJ1-2	CASSYGRGWDYGYTF
20	TRBV4-2	TRBJ1-4	CASSQDREPGAGATNEKLFF
14	TRBV20-1	TRBJ2-7	CSASKDRRLYEQYF
13	TRBV4-1	TRBJ1-1	CASSQDTGTEAFF
14	TRBV19	TRBJ1-2	CASSTSGQGEGYTF